This is a list of T cell receptor beta chains from one sample in a study of blood T cell repertoires in COVID-19. Sequencing used immunoSEQ multiplex PCR; TCRdb keeps in-frame clones, though not all of them. The sample contains 200,000 to 300,000 clones, 80% to 95% of which appear only once. Sequencing was performed on peripheral blood. The receptor set was obtained from a man aged 25-40 years with COVID-19, enrolled during active disease. The CDR3 runs from the conserved cysteine through the conserved F or W. The size entry is marked missing in some rows and otherwise reads once, few, many or a size class.

J gene | clone size | V gene | CDR3 protein
TRBJ1-5 | - | TRBV2 | CASSGRTGGNNQPQHF
TRBJ1-2 | - | TRBV14 | CASSQFRDSTYGYTF
TRBJ2-5 | - | TRBV3-1/TRBV3-2 | CASSKGQYQETQYF
TRBJ1-2 | - | TRBV9 | CASSVKGSGNGYTF
TRBJ2-3 | - | TRBV18 | CASLQGFPDTQYF
TRBJ1-3 | - | TRBV3-1/TRBV3-2 | CASSQDWAGDLSGNTIYF
TRBJ2-1 | - | TRBV30 | CAWSPTSGGSIYNEQFF
TRBJ1-2 | - | TRBV9 | CASSGQQGAYENGYTF
TRBJ1-3 | - | TRBV3-1/TRBV3-2 | CASSQEGALGNTIYF
TRBJ1-1 | - | TRBV4-1 | CASSQVGQLNTEAFF
TRBJ1-1 | - | TRBV10-2 | CASSDPAGGPNTEAFF
TRBJ1-2 | - | TRBV29-1 | CSVEDRVYGYTF
TRBJ1-2 | once | TRBV3-1/TRBV3-2 | CASSQYRGSSGYTF
TRBJ1-1 | - | TRBV25-1 | CASSVARGHVTEAFF
TRBJ1-5 | - | TRBV19 | CASSREGLGDQPQHF
TRBJ1-4 | - | TRBV15 | CAFRQGADNEKLFF
TRBJ2-7 | - | TRBV7-9 | CASSGGPTGPYEQYF
TRBJ1-1 | once | TRBV7-9 | CASSLGQNTEAFF
TRBJ1-4 | once | TRBV18 | CASSPLQGEATNEKLFF
TRBJ1-3 | few | TRBV7-9 | CASSSTISGNTIYF
TRBJ2-7 | few | TRBV27 | CASSSDNSYEQYF
TRBJ1-1 | - | TRBV6-5 | CATNTGLNTEAFF
TRBJ1-4 | - | TRBV6-1 | CASSEFRGNEKLFF
TRBJ2-5 | - | TRBV14 | CASSQSYQETQYF
TRBJ2-1 | - | TRBV7-3 | CASSLDSSSYNEQFF
TRBJ1-1 | once | TRBV5-1 | CASSNQGVMNTEAFF
TRBJ2-3 | - | TRBV5-1 | CASSTPSGGSTDTQYF
TRBJ1-1 | few | TRBV7-9 | CASSGTGFFAEAFF
TRBJ2-5 | - | TRBV5-1 | CASSLATSGGSTQETQYF
TRBJ1-2 | few | TRBV19 | CASGQLYGYTF
TRBJ2-5 | - | TRBV29-1 | CSVEAGLETQYF
TRBJ1-2 | - | TRBV6-5 | CASSPGQGLGGYTF
TRBJ2-2 | - | TRBV5-4 | CASSGGLAVGELFF
TRBJ2-2 | few | TRBV7-9 | CASSPGGVLSKFTGELFF
TRBJ2-5 | - | TRBV28 | CASRGQGRETQYF
TRBJ1-2 | few | TRBV5-1 | CASSSHRDTTNYGYTF
TRBJ2-1 | once | TRBV6-5 | CASDVSGGYNEQFF
TRBJ2-2 | - | TRBV7-6 | CASSLIAAITNTGELFF
TRBJ1-6 | - | TRBV15 | CATSSDRGYNSPLHF
TRBJ2-2 | - | TRBV3-1/TRBV3-2 | CASSQDNLWTSRELFF
TRBJ1-6 | few | TRBV5-5 | CASSLAEGISPLHF
TRBJ1-1 | - | TRBV1 | CTSSQDRGNTEAFF
TRBJ1-4 | - | TRBV2 | CASSDSGTGDEKLFF
TRBJ1-1 | - | TRBV7-9 | CASSLGENTEAFF
TRBJ1-2 | - | TRBV6-6 | CASTETTNYGYTF
TRBJ2-1 | - | TRBV7-2 | CASRERGGQRSEQFF
TRBJ2-1 | - | TRBV5-1 | CASSLGPTGYGYNEQFF
TRBJ2-7 | - | TRBV7-6 | CASSFQGLEQYF
TRBJ1-1 | - | TRBV29-1 | CSVEGGQGATTEAFF
TRBJ2-1 | - | TRBV9 | CASSPPSSNEQFF
TRBJ1-1 | - | TRBV6-5 | CASRQSRDREGAFF
TRBJ1-6 | once | TRBV11-3 | CASSPGPNSPLHF
TRBJ2-5 | - | TRBV5-4 | CASSSPSGGKETQYF
TRBJ2-7 | - | TRBV2 | CASSGRAFYEQYF
TRBJ2-1 | - | TRBV21-1 | CASSRGNEQFF
TRBJ2-3 | once | TRBV3-1/TRBV3-2 | CASSQASGVGTDTQYF
TRBJ2-2 | - | TRBV28 | CASSLSPPGNTGELFF